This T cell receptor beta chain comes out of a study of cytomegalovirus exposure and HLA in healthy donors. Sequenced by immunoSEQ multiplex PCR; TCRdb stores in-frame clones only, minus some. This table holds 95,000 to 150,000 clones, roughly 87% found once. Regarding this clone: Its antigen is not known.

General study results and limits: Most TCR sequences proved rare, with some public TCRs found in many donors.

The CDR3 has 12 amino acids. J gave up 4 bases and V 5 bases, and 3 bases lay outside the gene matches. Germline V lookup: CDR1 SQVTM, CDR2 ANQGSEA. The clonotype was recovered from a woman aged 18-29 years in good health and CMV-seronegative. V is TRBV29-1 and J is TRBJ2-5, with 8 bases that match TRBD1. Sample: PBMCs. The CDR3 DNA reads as TGCAGCGTTAGGACAGGGCGAGAGACCCAGTACTTC. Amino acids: CSVRTGRETQYF.